The 9 T cell receptor delta chains listed next were all sequenced from one sample in a study of gamma-delta chains in newborns, infants, children. TCRdb re-processed the reads using CATT. Seen here are about 4,000 delta-chain clones, around 43% observed once, and the top ten hold roughly 8.6%. The specimen was blood, collected at week 6. The receptors come from a child who was a newborn, infant or young child, either healthy, febrile or measles-vaccinated (not recorded which).

A note on this clone: A junction boundary mismatches the germline segment, possibly from a read error. Distinct nucleotide sequences in the sample also encode this CDR3. The chain joins TRDV1 to TRDJ1; 11 nucleotides agree with TRDD3. The V gene's germline CDR1 is TSWWSYY and CDR2 QGS. This CDR3 is built from 28 residues. The CDR3 is CALGELMGEAFPSIWGILLNSYTDKLIF. The CDR3 DNA reads TGCGCTCTTGGGGAACTGATGGGAGAGGCCTTCCCATCAATCTGGGGGATACTCCTTAATTCGTACACCGATAAACTCATCTTT.

In its sample, this clone was seen a few times. The chain couples TRDV1 to TRDJ1, with 8 bases identical to TRDD3. The CDR3 covers 23 residues. Per germline, CDR1 TSWWSYY and CDR2 QGS. Trimming removed 0 bases from V and 0 bases from J; junction bases left unmatched: 24. CDR3 sequence reads: CALGELTPTPTGGNSPYTDKLIF. The CDR3 bases are TGTGCTCTTGGGGAACTAACTCCTACTCCTACTGGGGGGAACTCCCCGTACACCGATAAACTCATCTTT.

Turning to this clone: Other nucleotide sequences in the sample specify the same CDR3. The gene calls are TRDV2 and TRDJ3; 11 bases agree with TRDD3. The CDR3 covers 18 residues. The trim removed 0 bases at V and 3 bases at J, leaving 3 bases unmatched. Germline V gives CDR1 GEAIGNYY, CDR2 EKD. The CDR3: CACDTAGGYSWDTRQMFF. The CDR3 coding sequence is TGTGCCTGTGACACCGCTGGGGGATACAGCTGGGACACCCGACAGATGTTTTTC.

Turning to this clone: One base separates it from a far larger clone, so it is likely a read error. The same CDR3 can be traced to other DNA sequences in this sample. The chain couples TRDV1 to TRDJ1; 8 positions agree with TRDD3. In germline, CDR1 is TSWWSYY, CDR2 QGS. V dropped 2 bases and J dropped 3; count of bases not matched to a gene: 8. This CDR3 spans 16 amino acids. The CDR3 loop is CALGEKPTGGSDKLIF. As DNA, the CDR3 is TGTGCTCTTGGGGAAAAGCCTACTGGGGGGTCCGATAAACTCATCTTT.

The V and J genes are TRDV1 and TRDJ1, with TRDD3 identical over 10 bases. V dropped 2 bases and J dropped 7; count of bases not matched to a gene: 7. The germline CDR1 and CDR2 sequences are TSWWSYY and QGS. The CDR3 runs to 15 residues. The CDR3 DNA reads TGTGCTCTTGGGGAAGTAGGGGGATACGCGTGTAAACTCATCTTT. Amino acids: CALGEVGGYACKLIF.

This clone was detected a few times. The chain links TRDV1 to TRDJ1; 8 bases line up with TRDD3. The CDR3 totals 18 residues. Germline CDR1 and CDR2: TSWWSYY and QGS. V shed 3 bases, J shed 0 bases, and the junction held 12 bases outside the gene matches. Here the CDR3 reads CALGDPIGGIRNTDKLIF. In DNA form, the CDR3 reads TGTGCTCTTGGGGATCCCATCGGGGGGATAAGGAACACCGATAAACTCATCTTT.

Worth noting for this clone: This CDR3 is also generated by other DNA sequences in the sample. V gene TRDV2 combines with J gene TRDJ3; D perhaps matches TRDD3 (5 bases). This CDR3 is built from 20 residues. Germline CDR1 is GEAIGNYY and CDR2 is EKD. Trimming shortened V by 0 bases and J by 0 bases, and 17 bases separated the two germline ends. CDR3 in amino acids: CACDTFGGSLSSWDTRQMFF. Written as DNA, the CDR3 is TGTGCCTGTGACACCTTCGGGGGCTCCCTCAGCTCCTGGGACACCCGACAGATGTTTTTC.

This chain joins TRDV2 and TRDJ1, with 13 bases lining up with TRDD3. With V trimmed by 3 bases and J by 0 bases, 3 bases remained unmatched. Germline V CDR1 and CDR2: GEAIGNYY, EKD. The CDR3 sequence is 16 residues long. This CDR3 is CACDVLGDTYTDKLIF. CDR3 coding DNA: TGTGCCTGTGACGTACTGGGGGATACGTACACCGATAAACTCATCTTT.

Notes on this clone: A far larger clone lies a single base away; this is likely a read error. V is TRDV1 and J is TRDJ1; 8 bases fit TRDD3. The CDR3 extends over 16 amino acids. Germline CDR1 reads TSWWSYY; CDR2 reads QGS. The CDR3 reads CAPGEKPTGGSDKLIF. The CDR3 coding sequence is TGTGCTCCTGGGGAAAAGCCCACTGGGGGGTCCGATAAACTCATCTTT.